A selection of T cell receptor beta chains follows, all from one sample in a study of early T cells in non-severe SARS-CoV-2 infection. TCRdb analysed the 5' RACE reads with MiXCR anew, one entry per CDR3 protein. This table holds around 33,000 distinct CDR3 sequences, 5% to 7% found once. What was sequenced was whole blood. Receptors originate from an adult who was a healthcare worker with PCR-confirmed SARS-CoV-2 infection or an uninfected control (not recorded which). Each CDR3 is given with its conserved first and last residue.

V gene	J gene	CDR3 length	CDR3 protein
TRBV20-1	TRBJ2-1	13	CSTTGGPINEQFF
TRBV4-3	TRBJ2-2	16	CASSQEGGWDTGELFF
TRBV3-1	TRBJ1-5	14	CASSPQGSNQPQHF
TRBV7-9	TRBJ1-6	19	CASSLGRDRGSSYNSPLHF
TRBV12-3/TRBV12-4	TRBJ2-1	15	CASRTGTSGVNEQFF
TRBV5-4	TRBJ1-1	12	CASSSPDTPAFF
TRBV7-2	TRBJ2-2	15	CASSLGTGTAGELFF
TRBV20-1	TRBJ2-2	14	CSALWKANTGELFF
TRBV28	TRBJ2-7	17	CASSSPIRDSRSYEQYF
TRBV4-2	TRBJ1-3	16	CASSRYGPGDGNTIYF
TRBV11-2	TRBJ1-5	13	CASSSDRFQPQHF
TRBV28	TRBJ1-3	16	CASSFTGTQVGNTIYF
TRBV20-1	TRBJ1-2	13	CSARVSGNYGYTF
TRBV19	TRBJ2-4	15	CASEERGIAKNIQYF
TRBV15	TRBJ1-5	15	CATSRDGRNNQPQHF
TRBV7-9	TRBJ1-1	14	CASSQSGGNTEAFF
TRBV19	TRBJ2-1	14	CASTIGGVRSVQFF
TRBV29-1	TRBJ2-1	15	CSVEDHGGTDNEQFF
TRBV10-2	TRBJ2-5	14	CASSVPDGEETQYF
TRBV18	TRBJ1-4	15	CASSPDGTVNEKLFF
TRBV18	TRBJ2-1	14	CASSPVAGYNEQFF
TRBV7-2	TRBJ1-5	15	CASSLTGGSNQPQHF
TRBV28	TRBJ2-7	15	CASSAPARQSYEQYF
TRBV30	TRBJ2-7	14	CAWSEGGTSYEQYF
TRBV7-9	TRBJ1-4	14	CASSSAAVNEKLFF
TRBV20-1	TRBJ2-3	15	CSARDSAGGTDTQYF
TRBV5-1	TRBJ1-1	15	CASNPTGDMNTEAFF
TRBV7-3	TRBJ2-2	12	CASSSGAGELFF
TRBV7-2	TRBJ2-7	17	CASSSTMTSGGAYEQYF
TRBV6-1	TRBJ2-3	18	CASSDGTSGGAVPDTQYF
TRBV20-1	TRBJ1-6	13	CSARLGSGSPLHF
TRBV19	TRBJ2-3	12	CASSSPGDTQYF
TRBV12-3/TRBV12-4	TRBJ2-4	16	CASSLASGVAKNIQYF
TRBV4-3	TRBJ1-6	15	CASSQDSGYNSPLHF
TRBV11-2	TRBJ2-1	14	CASSLKLAVNEQFF
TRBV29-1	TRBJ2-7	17	CSATPVGRDRSSYEQYF
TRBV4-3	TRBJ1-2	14	CASSPEQGVYGYTF
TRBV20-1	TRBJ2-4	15	CSAPPAGVGKNIQYF
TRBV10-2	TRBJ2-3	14	CASSSGPGTDTQYF
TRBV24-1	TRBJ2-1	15	CATSDSQGSYNEQFF
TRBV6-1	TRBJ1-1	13	CASSGQGAILAFF
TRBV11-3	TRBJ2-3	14	CASSFSGGSDTQYF
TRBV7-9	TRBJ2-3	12	CASSLSLDTQYF
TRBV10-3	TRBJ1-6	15	CAIRPESSYNSPLHF
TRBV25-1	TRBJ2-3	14	CASSESGAPDTQYF
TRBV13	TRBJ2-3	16	CASSSRPGLSTDTQYF
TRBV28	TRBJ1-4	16	CASSLPDRGANEKLFF
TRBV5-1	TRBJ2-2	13	CASSSGSTGELFF
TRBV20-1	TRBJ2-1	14	CSAYSGGDYNEQFF